The T cell receptor beta chain described here comes from a study of cytomegalovirus exposure and HLA in healthy donors. As for the study in general: Of some 360 genotyped donors, 70% to 85% clustered with self-reported Caucasian donors. Study outcomes and limitations: Certain indistinguishable V segments, among them TRBV6-2 and TRBV6-3, were excluded.

The PCR was carried out with 60 Vbeta primers and 13 Jbeta primers. Under the authors' procedure: It was a later analysis that counted approximately 81 million unique TCR beta chains, of which roughly 11 million were shared. Measured with immunoSEQ multiplex PCR; TCRdb has only the in-frame clones, and not every one. That table gives V, J and clone size, and the DNA gave D and trimming. The data show 160,000 or so clones, approximately 80% seen once. CDR1 and CDR2 (germline): SGDLS, YYNGEE. The V end lost 4 bases, the J end lost 2 bases, and 19 bases lay between the germline ends. The CDR3 has 18 residues. Nominally healthy donors provided the samples, though records likely missed some immune exposures. A remark on this clone: Antigen: not known.

Sequencing was done on a sample of PBMCs. The rearrangement joins TRBV9 to TRBJ2-6; tentative D call: TRBD1 (5 bases). The TCR sequence derives from a woman in her forties or fifties in good health and CMV-seronegative. CDR3 sequence: CASSPRTTVFAGANVLTF. The DNA of the CDR3 is TGTGCCAGCAGCCCTCGGACAACCGTCTTCGCTGGGGCCAACGTCCTGACTTTC.